The sequence of this TCR beta chain was determined in a study of Ad26.COV2.S vaccination and SARS-CoV-2 variants (dated by TCRdb to the early 2020s). In terms of the full investigation: Vaccine-arm donors came from COV1001, a multicentre, randomized, double-blind, placebo-controlled phase I-IIa trial of Ad26.COV2.S in healthy adults. A total of around 32 samples were included in the TCR-sequenced set, comprising around 20 Ad26.COV2.S vaccine recipients, 5 placebo recipients and 8 SARS-CoV-2 convalescent individuals. Trial participants were randomized into five groups of five, in which low-dose or high-dose Ad26.COV2.S was given once or twice, or placebo was given on both occasions. The specificity and breadth of SARS-CoV-2-reactive T cell receptors after Ad26.COV2.S vaccination were assessed by TCRbeta repertoire sequencing. Ad26.COV2.S was given intramuscularly at 5x10^10 or 1x10^11 viral particles, as a single shot or as two shots 56 days apart. Investigators remained blinded to trial group allocation during experiments and outcome assessment. The paper as a whole reports these results and caveats: Comparing responses between vaccine doses or regimens was not something the study was powered to do. Vaccine and placebo recipients had similar non-spike TCR breadth, a finding consistent with the vaccine containing only spike. Ad26.COV2.S recipients had higher spike-specific TCR breadth than placebo recipients (P = 0.0014). After vaccination, spike-specific CD8+ and CD4+ T cell responses were reported to show substantial breadth. According to the authors, total T cell responses may have been underestimated by the TCR breadth and depth analyses.

CDR1 and CDR2, per the germline V gene, are SQVTM and ANQGSEA. From V the trimming removes 4 bases and from J it removes 3 bases, while the gene matches leave 5 bases of the junction unaccounted for. The CDR3, cysteine through phenylalanine, is 14 amino acids long. CDR3 DNA is the only sequence kept; it has 42 bases, read in frame from the first base. For this clone: Its specific antigen is unknown. There are no base qualities to consult, and no much larger clone falls within one base.

Per the publication, the treatment or condition label means: roughly 18 received Ad26.COV2.S at low or high dose, single or two shots; 5 received placebo; per-sample allocation not given. Repertoires of vaccine and placebo recipients were sequenced from samples taken on day 63 after the first injection. Between 29 July and 7 August 2020, Cohort 1b enrolled 25 adults aged 18-55 years at one site in Boston, USA. As a vaccine, Ad26.COV2.S was a replication-incompetent adenovirus type 26 vector that expressed a prefusion-stabilized SARS-CoV-2 spike protein derived from the original Wuhan strain. The immunoSEQ Assay was the method used to sequence TCRbeta CDR3 regions. After extraction, genomic DNA underwent amplification by bias-controlled multiplex PCR, followed by high-throughput sequencing. In the source study's methods: Collapsing and filtering of sequences were performed to quantify the absolute abundance of each unique TCRbeta CDR3 region. T cell fraction was estimated by normalization of TCRbeta template counts to usable DNA, with usable DNA being measured through amplification of reference genes present in all nucleated cells. Repertoire TCRs were annotated as SARS-CoV-2-specific by exact matching of V gene, CDR3 amino acid sequence and J gene to a known reactive TCR set. The reference SARS-CoV-2 TCR set came from MIRA and was filtered for enrichment in COVID-19-positive ImmuneCODE repertoires, removing public or cross-reactive TCRs. Drawing on the MIRA antigens, annotated TCRs were analysed further at the level of specific ORF or position within ORF. Breadth was defined as annotated unique rearrangements over total unique productive rearrangements; depth was the summed frequency of those rearrangements. Two-sided Wilcoxon rank-sum tests were applied when comparing TCR breadth between groups. Sourced from immuneACCESS, this table was stored by TCRdb with only in-frame sequences that have V and J called. A share of the clones is absent; for the studies checked, an unresolved V gene accounts for under half, and the remainder has no known explanation. V and J calls and clone size follow that table, whereas D and trimming were derived from the DNA. The sample contains around 370,000 clones, 85% of them found a single time. The ten largest clonotypes hold around 3% of the sample.

The source is a person aged 18-60 years who received the Ad26.COV2.S COVID-19 vaccine or a placebo. The chain couples TRBV29-1 to TRBJ2-7, and TRBD1 matches 11 of the central bases. The source was peripheral blood, collected in a trial of Ad26.COV2.S vaccine versus placebo. The DNA is TGCAGCGTTGTTGCCGGGACAGGGGGCTACGAGCAGTACTTC. It encodes CSVVAGTGGYEQYF.